The following is a TCR beta chain sequence with its context. Antigen: not known. RNA extraction and reverse transcription yielded cDNA as sequencing template. Profiled with immunoSEQ multiplex PCR; TCRdb holds only in-frame clones, not every one. Among a few hundred thousand clones listed, 50% to 70% were seen once. The sample originates from a study of CD8+ T cells in alopecia areata. The V gene's germline CDR1 is SGHDT and CDR2 YYEEEE. V lost 4 bases and J 2 bases, leaving 26 bases between the germline ends. CDR3 size: 19 residues. As for treatment: oral pan-JAK inhibitor, 5-10 mg twice daily. Samples from alopecia areata patients were lesional scalp punch biopsies and peripheral blood. Whole-study findings and limits: Scalp clonality, along with expanded CD8+ clones among the top 100, was significantly decreased by tofacitinib.

This chain joins TRBV5-6 and TRBJ2-3; D is uncertain. Sample: CD4+ T cells sorted from blood, taken at week 4, from a patient treated with tofacitinib. The sequence came from a human donor with alopecia areata. The DNA of the CDR3 is TGTGCCAGCAGCCCCTACCACCCAGCATGGGTCCCCTCCACAGATACGCAGTATTTT. Translation: CASSPYHPAWVPSTDTQYF.